The 12 T cell receptor beta chains below were found in one sample sequenced in a study of Tregs in tolerant kidney transplant recipients. TCRdb's table, derived via immunoSEQ multiplex PCR, lists solely in-frame clones and lacks some. This table holds about 77,000 clones, roughly 98% found once. Source: CD4+ T cells from blood, taken before the transplant. These receptors came from a human donor who received a combined kidney and bone marrow transplant.

DNA for the CDR3: TGCGCCAGCAGCGTAGCCTCCCGGTCGCCCCCTAACTCCTACGAGCAGTACTTC. It yields the protein CASSVASRSPPNSYEQYF. J is TRBJ2-7 and V is TRBV5-1, with D unresolved. Germline V gives CDR1 SGHRS, CDR2 YFSETQ. Trimming took off 4 bases at V and 0 bases at J, with 23 bases between the two ends. This CDR3 spans 18 amino acids. Using reference TRBV5-1 and TRBJ2-7 for the parts outside the CDR3, the full variable domain is KAGVTQTPRYLIKTRGQQVTLSCSPISGHRSVSWYQQTPGQGLQFLFEYFSETQRNKGNFPGRFSGRQFSNSRSEMNVSTLELGDSALYLCASSVASRSPPNSYEQYFGPGTRLTVT.

CDR3 sequence (DNA): TGTGCCAGCAGCTTAGTTTGGGGTCCAGGGCTGAACACTGAAGCTTTCTTT. Residues: CASSLVWGPGLNTEAFF. The V call is TRBV7-8, the J call TRBJ1-1, with a tentative D call TRBD1 (5 bases). The CDR3 loop spans 17 amino acids. Trimming took 1 base from V and 0 from J, leaving 15 bases between them. Germline loops: CDR1 SGHVS, CDR2 FQNEAQ.

The CDR3 bases are TGTGCCAGCAGCCCTCGGGGAGGGCGGGAGACCCAGTACTTC. It codes for CASSPRGGRETQYF. The V gene is TRBV11-3, the J gene TRBJ2-5, with 7 bases matching TRBD2. V gave up 5 bases and J gave up 5 bases; unmatched junction bases: 8. CDR1 SGHNT and CDR2 YENEEA come from the germline V gene. The CDR3 has 14 residues. The full variable domain, rest sourced from reference TRBV11-3 and TRBJ2-5, is EAGVVQSPRYKIIEKKQPVAFWCNPISGHNTLYWYLQNLGQGPELLIRYENEEAVDDSQLPKDRFSAERLKGVDSTLKIQPAELGDSAVYLCASSPRGGRETQYFGPGTRLLVL.

J is TRBJ2-5 and V is TRBV10-3; 7 positions agree with TRBD1. The CDR3 is 15 residues long. CDR1 ENHRY and CDR2 SYGVKD come from the germline V gene. V was clipped by 0 bases and J by 3 bases; unmatched bases: 4. CDR3 loop: CAISESGTVEETQYF. The CDR3, as DNA: TGTGCCATCAGTGAGTCGGGGACAGTGGAAGAGACCCAGTACTTC.

V and J are TRBV25-1 and TRBJ1-4, with TRBD1 identical over 8 bases. Unmatched junction bases numbered 7, after V lost 3 bases and J lost 7 bases. CDR1 and CDR2 (germline): MGHDK, SYGVNS. This CDR3 region has 15 residues. The chain's CDR3 is CASSDPTGAGEKLFF. Written as DNA, the CDR3 is TGTGCCAGCAGTGACCCGACAGGGGCGGGTGAAAAACTGTTTTTT.

The chain combines TRBV7-2 with TRBJ2-1; 9 bases align to TRBD1. Germline trimming cut 5 bases from V and 0 bases from J; bases unmatched to any gene: 2. The CDR3 spans 15 residues. The germline CDR1 and CDR2 sequences are SGHTA and FQGNSA. CDR3 DNA sequence: TGTGCCAGCAGCACGACAGGGGGCTCCTACAATGAGCAGTTCTTC. It codes for CASSTTGGSYNEQFF.

The chain has TRBV6-6 and TRBJ1-2; 7 bases map to TRBD1. Germline V gene sequence: CDR1 MNHNY, CDR2 SVGAGI (reference sequence). This CDR3 region has 14 residues. The V and J ends lost 7 bases and 0 bases, in that order; junction bases with no gene match: 5. Written as DNA, the CDR3 is TGTGCCAGCACCCGACAGGGCCCTAACTATGGCTACACCTTC. It yields the protein CASTRQGPNYGYTF.

Written as DNA, the CDR3 is TGTGCCAGCAGTTTGCCCTCTCTTAAACCTGGGGCGGGGAGTGGCTACACCTTC. Its translation: CASSLPSLKPGAGSGYTF. The chain couples TRBV28 to TRBJ1-2; the D gene is possibly TRBD1 (5 bases). Looked up from germline, CDR1 is MDHEN and CDR2 is SYDVKM. The CDR3 extends over 18 amino acids. The V and J ends lost 3 bases and 7 bases respectively, with 27 bases between them.

The chain links TRBV5-6 to TRBJ2-2; D call uncertain. Germline CDR1 SGHDT, CDR2 YYEEEE. CDR3 length: 13 residues. Between the trimmed V and J ends, which lost 0 bases and 3 bases, there was a span of 3 bases. The CDR3, as DNA: TGTGCCAGCAGCTTGGTATACACCGGGGAGCTGTTTTTT. It specifies CASSLVYTGELFF.

V and J are TRBV6-4 and TRBJ1-2, with D hard to call. Trimming pared 2 bases from V and 1 base from J, leaving 20 bases between. The CDR3 has 18 amino acids. From germline, CDR1 is MRHNA and CDR2 SNTAGT. The CDR3 coding sequence is TGTGCCAGCAGTGACCCGACTGATTGGGAGGAAGTTAACTATGGCTACACCTTC. It codes for CASSDPTDWEEVNYGYTF.

The rearrangement links TRBV7-9 to TRBJ2-1; 10 nucleotides align to TRBD2. CDR1 SEHNR and CDR2 FQNEAQ come from the germline V gene (reference sequence). Trimming took 1 base from V and 6 from J; bases not matched to a gene: 9. The CDR3 contains 17 residues. CDR3 region: CASSLGLTSGVGNEQFF. The CDR3 DNA sequence: TGTGCCAGCAGCTTAGGCCTCACTAGCGGGGTAGGCAATGAGCAGTTCTTC.

For this clone: At one of its ends the junction is not consistent with the germline gene, which may arise from a read error. The V gene is TRBV6-1, the J gene TRBJ1-4, with D possibly matching TRBD1 (6 bases). The CDR3 is 14 residues long. Germline CDR1 MNHNS, CDR2 SASEGT. The CDR3, as DNA: TGTGCCAGCAGAGAAGGACAGAATAATGAAAAACTGTTTTTT. Protein product: CASREGQNNEKLFF.